These 15 T cell receptor beta chains originate from one sample sequenced in a study of cytomegalovirus exposure and HLA in healthy donors. The primer mix had 60 Vbeta and 13 Jbeta primers. Produced via immunoSEQ multiplex PCR; TCRdb's table is partial and in-frame only. Here the sample table reports over 110,000 clones. The sample consisted of PBMCs. The receptors originated from a male donor in good health and CMV-seronegative.

The rearrangement uses TRBV13 and TRBJ2-7; no clear D gene. Germline V gene sequence: CDR1 PRHDT, CDR2 FYEKMQ (reference sequence). The V gene lost 2 bases and the J gene lost 2 bases, with 4 bases spanning the gap. The CDR3 runs 12 residues. The CDR3 reads CASSLNTYEQYF. In nucleotides, the CDR3 is TGTGCCAGCAGCTTAAATACCTACGAGCAGTACTTC.

The chain carries TRBV18 and TRBJ1-1, with a weak D call TRBD1 (6 bases). With 6 bases removed from V and 5 bases from J, the gap between germline ends came to 16 bases. CDR3 size: 14 residues. Germline CDR1 KGHSH, CDR2 LQKENI. The CDR3 loop reads CASSANRVGTEAFF. CDR3 in DNA: TGTGCCAGCTCGGCAAACAGGGTCGGGACTGAAGCTTTCTTT.

The CDR3 protein is CATSRDRGEKLFF. CDR3 bases: TGTGCCACCAGCAGGGACAGAGGAGAAAAACTGTTTTTT. V is TRBV15 and J is TRBJ1-4, with D tentatively TRBD1 (6 bases). V gave up 3 bases and J gave up 8 bases, with 10 bases separating them. The CDR3 has 13 amino acids. Looked up from germline, CDR1 is LNHNV and CDR2 is YYDKDF (reference sequence).

The rearrangement uses TRBV25-1 and TRBJ1-2; maybe TRBD1 (5 bases). The CDR3 runs to 12 residues. Germline-derived CDR1 and CDR2 are MGHDK and SYGVNS. The ends were cut back, 3 bases at V and 6 bases at J, with 8 bases in the middle. CDR3 amino acids: CASSDTGHGYTF. The CDR3 bases are TGTGCCAGCAGTGACACAGGTCATGGCTACACCTTC.

The chain couples TRBV19 to TRBJ1-2; no definite D call. Trimming cost V 2 bases and J 2 bases, with 15 bases left between them. CDR3 length equals 16 residues. Looked up from germline, CDR1 is LNHDA and CDR2 is SQIVND (reference sequence). The CDR3 sequence: CASSIRLDTYNYGYTF. The DNA of the CDR3 is TGTGCCAGTAGTATACGTCTTGATACCTACAACTATGGCTACACCTTC.

Remarks on this clone: At one boundary the junction diverges from the germline segment, which might be a read error. Distinct nucleotide sequences in the sample also encode this CDR3. The rearrangement uses TRBV6-1 and TRBJ1-1; D ambiguous. The CDR3 has 13 amino acids. Germline assignment: CDR1 MNHNS and CDR2 SASEGT. CDR3 amino acids: CALSDRGWTEAFF. The CDR3 DNA is TGTGCCCTCTCGGACCGCGGGTGGACTGAGGCTTTCTTT.

The J gene is TRBJ2-7, the V gene TRBV18; D remains unclear. Per the germline V gene, CDR1 is KGHSH and CDR2 is LQKENI. The V end lost 6 bases, the J end lost 2 bases, and 11 bases lay between the germline ends. This CDR3 contains 13 residues. CDR3 region: CASSLGPTYEQYF. As DNA, the CDR3 is TGTGCCAGCTCGCTGGGCCCGACCTACGAGCAGTACTTC.

This rearrangement joins TRBV29-1 to TRBJ2-7; TRBD2 agrees at 8 bases. The germline V gene has CDR1 SQVTM and CDR2 ANQGSEA. V trimming: 4 bases; J trimming: 7 bases; junction bases outside the gene matches: 9. The CDR3 contains 13 residues. The chain's CDR3 is CSVARTGGVEQYF. The DNA of the CDR3 is TGCAGCGTTGCCCGTACGGGGGGGGTTGAGCAGTACTTC.

V usage is TRBV13 and J usage is TRBJ2-5, with 7 positions matching TRBD1. V shed 10 bases and J 5 bases; nucleotides not matched to a gene: 7. This CDR3 contains 12 residues. Germline CDR1 and CDR2: PRHDT and FYEKMQ (reference sequence). CDR3 DNA: TGTGCCACAACAGGGGTGGCGGAGACCCAGTACTTC. Its protein is CATTGVAETQYF. Based on the CDR3 plus reference TRBV13 and TRBJ2-5, the full variable domain is AAGVIQSPRHLIKEKRETATLKCYPIPRHDTVYWYQQGPGQDPQFLISFYEKMQSDKGSIPDRFSAQQFSDYHSELNMSSLELGDSALYFCATTGVAETQYFGPGTRLLVL.

The rearrangement uses TRBV2 and TRBJ1-3; D is perhaps TRBD1 (5 bases). The V end lost 1 base, the J end lost 5 bases, and 21 bases lay between the germline ends. The germline CDR1 and CDR2 sequences are SNHLY and FYNNEI. The length of the CDR3 is 18 residues. The CDR3 is CASSEVASGPLVRNTIYF. CDR3 sequence (DNA): TGTGCCAGCAGTGAAGTGGCATCAGGGCCTCTGGTGAGAAACACCATATATTTT.

The chain uses TRBV7-3 and TRBJ2-6, with a weak D call TRBD2 (6 bases). CDR1 SGHTA and CDR2 FQGTGA come from the germline V gene. V was clipped by 5 bases and J by 0 bases, with 23 bases between them. The CDR3 spans 20 residues. The CDR3 spells CASSIKPRFGTDSGANVLTF. For the CDR3, the DNA is TGTGCCAGCAGCATCAAACCTCGGTTCGGGACTGACTCTGGGGCCAACGTCCTGACTTTC.

This chain connects TRBV6-5 to TRBJ2-1; D is possibly TRBD2 (6 bases). The CDR3 contains 15 residues. Trimming shortened V by 0 bases and J by 5 bases, and 11 bases separated the two germline ends. CDR1 and CDR2 from the germline V gene are MNHEY and SVGAGI. CDR3 bases: TGTGCCAGCAGTTACTCGGGGACTCCGAACAATGAGCAGTTCTTC. It is translated as CASSYSGTPNNEQFF.

This chain connects TRBV29-1 to TRBJ1-5; tentative D call: TRBD1 (6 bases). In germline, CDR1 is SQVTM, CDR2 ANQGSEA. The germline V and J ends were trimmed by 7 bases and 5 bases, with 9 bases remaining between them. The CDR3 is made up of 11 amino acids. The CDR3 nucleotides read TGCAGCGCAGGGGACGATCAGCCCCAGCATTTT. The encoded protein is CSAGDDQPQHF.

The chain employs TRBV6-1 and TRBJ2-1; weak D call: TRBD2 (7 bases). The ends were cut back, 4 bases at V and 7 bases at J, with 17 bases in the middle. The CDR3 totals 15 residues. The germline V gene has CDR1 MNHNS and CDR2 SASEGT. Written as DNA, the CDR3 is TGTGCCAGCAGTGGGTTAGGGGGGGCGAGGAATGAGCAGTTCTTC. It encodes CASSGLGGARNEQFF.

The J gene is TRBJ2-7, the V gene TRBV5-1; weak D call: TRBD1 (5 bases). The CDR3 covers 16 residues. The V end was cut by 2 bases, the J end by 5 bases, with 20 bases between. Germline V gives CDR1 SGHRS, CDR2 YFSETQ. DNA for the CDR3: TGCGCCAGCAGCTTAACTTTTAGAACAGGAAGGGACGAGCAGTACTTC. This codes for CASSLTFRTGRDEQYF.